Included here is one T cell receptor (beta chain) sequence, with context. A much bigger clone sits one base away, suggesting this may be a read error. The data derive from a study of blood T cells in healthy people across ages. The CDR3 consists of 13 residues. Germline-derived CDR1 and CDR2 are SQVTM and ANQGSEA. The V gene lost 3 bases and the J gene lost 5 bases, with 13 bases spanning the gap. Donors ranged from 6 to 90 years old and were healthy Caucasians in Russia. A J-beta primer mix and a sample-barcoded 5' primer were used in a second PCR of about 7 to 12 cycles. Unique molecular identifiers of 12 random nucleotides labeled each cDNA. TCRdb reprocessed the 5' RACE reads with MiXCR, giving one entry per CDR3 protein. The table lists 850,000 to 1,300,000 distinct CDR3 sequences, 45% of them singletons.

What was sequenced was blood. The source is a woman aged 55-75 years in good health. J is TRBJ1-1 and V is TRBV29-1, with D perhaps matching TRBD1 (5 bases). The CDR3 region is CSVDRQKSTEAFF. In DNA, the CDR3 is TGCAGCGTTGACAGACAGAAGTCGACTGAAGCTTTCTTT.